This record looks at one TCR beta chain sequence and its context. Its antigen is still unknown. Autoimmune disease history or systemic immunosuppression was exclusionary. Sequencing used immunoSEQ multiplex PCR; TCRdb keeps in-frame clones, though not all of them. The repertoire holds 65,000 or so clones, with over 90% as singletons. This specimen comes from a study of OX40 agonist ivuxolimab in advanced cancers. The CDR3 is 16 residues long. The V gene's germline CDR1 is SGHVS and CDR2 FQNEAQ. Trimming took 2 bases from V and 2 from J, leaving 14 bases between them. Study-wide results and limits: In the 0.1-3.0 mg/kg groups, partial responders showed among the lowest expansion.

Material: CD4+ or CD8+ T cells sorted from blood, obtained in a trial of the OX40 agonist ivuxolimab. The chain carries TRBV7-8 and TRBJ2-3; D call uncertain. This receptor was identified in an adult with an advanced solid tumor such as melanoma, head and neck, liver or kidney cancer. For the CDR3, the DNA is TGTGCCAGCAGCTTAAGTGGCTCATACACCACAGATACGCAGTATTTT. It yields the protein CASSLSGSYTTDTQYF.